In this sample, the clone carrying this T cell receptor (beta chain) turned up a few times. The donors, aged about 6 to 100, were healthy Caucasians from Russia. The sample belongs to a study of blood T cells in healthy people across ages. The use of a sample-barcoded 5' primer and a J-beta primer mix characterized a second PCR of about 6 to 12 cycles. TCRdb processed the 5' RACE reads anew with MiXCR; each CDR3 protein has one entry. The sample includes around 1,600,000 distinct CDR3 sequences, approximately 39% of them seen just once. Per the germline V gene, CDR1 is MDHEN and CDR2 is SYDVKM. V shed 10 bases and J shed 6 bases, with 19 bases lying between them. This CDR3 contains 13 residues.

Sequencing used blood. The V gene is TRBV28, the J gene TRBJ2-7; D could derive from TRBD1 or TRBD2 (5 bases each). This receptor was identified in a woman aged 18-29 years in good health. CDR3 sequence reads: CATLVGVGREQYF. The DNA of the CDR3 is TGTGCCACCCTAGTAGGGGTGGGACGCGAGCAGTACTTC.